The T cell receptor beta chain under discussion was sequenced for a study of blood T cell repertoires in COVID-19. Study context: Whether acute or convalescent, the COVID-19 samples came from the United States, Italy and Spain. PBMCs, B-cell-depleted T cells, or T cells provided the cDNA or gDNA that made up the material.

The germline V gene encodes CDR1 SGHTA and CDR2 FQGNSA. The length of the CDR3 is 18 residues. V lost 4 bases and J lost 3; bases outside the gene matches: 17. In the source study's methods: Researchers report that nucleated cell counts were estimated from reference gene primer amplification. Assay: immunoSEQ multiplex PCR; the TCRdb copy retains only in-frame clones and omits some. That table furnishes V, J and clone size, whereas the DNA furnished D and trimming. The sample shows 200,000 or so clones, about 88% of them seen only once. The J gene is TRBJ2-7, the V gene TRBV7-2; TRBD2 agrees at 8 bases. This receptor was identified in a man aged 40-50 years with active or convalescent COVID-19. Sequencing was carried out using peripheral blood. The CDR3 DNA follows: TGTGCCAGCAGCTCCCGGACTATAGCGGGAACGAGATTCTACGAGCAGTACTTC. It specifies CASSSRTIAGTRFYEQYF.